What follows are 13 T cell receptor beta chains derived from one specimen sequenced in a study of identifying expanded T cells in peripheral blood. Repertoires were generated with immunoSEQ multiplex PCR, while TCRdb's copy carries only in-frame clones and drops some. The sample contains 84,000 or so clones, 89% of which appear only once. Sequenced material: blood. The source of these receptors is a person aged 18-70 years in good health.

The genes are TRBV15 and TRBJ2-7, with 10 nucleotides matching TRBD1. The length of the CDR3 is 13 residues. Germline assignment: CDR1 LNHNV and CDR2 YYDKDF (reference sequence). V lost 3 bases, J lost 4 bases, and 0 bases stayed unmatched. CDR3 sequence: CATSRDRGYEQYF. In DNA form, the CDR3 reads TGTGCCACCAGCAGGGACAGGGGGTACGAGCAGTACTTC.

The genes are TRBV7-2 and TRBJ2-3; perhaps TRBD2 as D (5 bases). CDR1 is SGHTA, CDR2 FQGNSA, per germline. The CDR3 length is 13 residues. The V and J ends lost 5 bases and 5 bases respectively, with 11 bases between them. CDR3 region: CASSQLRGDTQYF. CDR3 DNA: TGTGCCAGCAGCCAACTTCGGGGAGATACGCAGTATTTT.

The chain links TRBV7-9 to TRBJ1-2, with D unclear. CDR1 is SEHNR, CDR2 FQNEAQ, per germline (reference sequence). V lost 2 bases and J lost 0, with 4 bases in between. The CDR3 is 13 amino acids. The DNA of the CDR3 is TGTGCCAGCAGCTTAAACGCTAACTATGGCTACACCTTC. This gives the protein CASSLNANYGYTF.

This sequence joins TRBV5-1 and TRBJ2-2; D is perhaps TRBD1 (6 bases). Per germline, CDR1 SGHRS and CDR2 YFSETQ. The CDR3 contains 16 residues. The V end lost 2 bases, the J end lost 0 bases, and 11 bases lay between the germline ends. For the CDR3, the DNA is TGCGCCAGCAGCTTAAATACAGGGTCGAACACCGGGGAGCTGTTTTTT. It encodes CASSLNTGSNTGELFF.

This clone appeared a few times. The chain has TRBV29-1 and TRBJ2-1; 9 positions agree with TRBD2. V gave up 6 bases and J gave up 7 bases; unmatched junction bases: 16. The CDR3 runs 16 residues. CDR1 is SQVTM and CDR2 is ANQGSEA in the germline V gene. In nucleotides, the CDR3 is TGCAGCGTGGCCGGGACTAGCCTCCAGATCACAAATGAGCAGTTCTTC. Encoded protein: CSVAGTSLQITNEQFF.

The V and J genes are TRBV6-6 and TRBJ2-2; 7 positions agree with TRBD1. Germline V gives CDR1 MNHNY, CDR2 SVGAGI (reference sequence). The length of the CDR3 is 14 residues. V gave up 6 bases and J gave up 2 bases; unmatched junction bases: 3. The CDR3 nucleotides read TGTGCCAGCAGACAGGGGCGAAACACCGGGGAGCTGTTTTTT. It translates to CASRQGRNTGELFF.

V is TRBV6-1 and J is TRBJ2-3, with TRBD2 matching over 11 bases. The CDR3 has 17 residues. Germline trimming cut 6 bases from V and 0 bases from J; bases unmatched to any gene: 8. The germline V gene has CDR1 MNHNS and CDR2 SASEGT. The CDR3 nucleotides are TGTGCCAGCAGCGAAACTAGCGGGGGCCCTAGCACAGATACGCAGTATTTT. Translating gives CASSETSGGPSTDTQYF.

CDR3 coding DNA: TGCGCCAGCAGTGAGTCGTCAGGGGAGAACACTGAAGCTTTCTTT. Amino acids: CASSESSGENTEAFF. V gene TRBV10-2 combines with J gene TRBJ1-1; TRBD1 is a possible D gene (6 bases). V was shortened by 0 bases and J by 1 base, with 9 bases between the two germline ends. CDR3 length equals 15 residues. The germline gives CDR1 WSHSY, CDR2 SAAADI.

The CDR3 DNA follows: TGCGCCAGCAGTCTTGGGTCCCCCGGGACAGGGAGCAATCAGCCCCAGCATTTT. The encoded protein is CASSLGSPGTGSNQPQHF. The rearrangement uses TRBV23-1 and TRBJ1-5; TRBD1 agrees at 9 bases. TRBV23-1 is an ORF; its function is uncertain. This CDR3 is built from 18 residues. With 4 bases clipped from V and 1 base from J, the junction kept 11 bases outside the gene matches.

This clone is a singleton in its sample. The gene calls are TRBV5-4 and TRBJ2-7; tentatively, D is TRBD2 (6 bases). This CDR3 is 14 amino acids long. Trimming took 4 bases from V and 3 from J, leaving 14 bases between them. Germline values: CDR1 SGHNT, CDR2 YYREEE (reference sequence). The CDR3 DNA follows: TGTGCCAGCAGCCTACGGGACTTATACTACGAGCAGTACTTC. As protein: CASSLRDLYYEQYF.

A single count supports this clone. The rearrangement links TRBV18 to TRBJ2-3, with D tentatively TRBD1 or TRBD2 (5 bases each). CDR1 and CDR2 from the germline V gene are KGHSH and LQKENI. The CDR3 is 15 residues long. V was pared by 6 bases and J by 5 bases, with 18 bases between. The CDR3, as DNA: TGTGCCAGCTCGTTAATGGGGGAGATCGGAGATACGCAGTATTTT. Its protein is CASSLMGEIGDTQYF. The variable domain in full, completed from reference TRBV18 and TRBJ2-3, reads NAGVMQNPRHLVRRRGQEARLRCSPMKGHSHVYWYRQLPEEGLKFMVYLQKENIIDESGMPKERFSAEFPKEGPSILRIQQVVRGDSAAYFCASSLMGEIGDTQYFGPGTRLTVL.

This rearrangement joins TRBV7-9 to TRBJ2-3, with unresolved D. CDR1 is SEHNR and CDR2 is FQNEAQ in the germline V gene (reference sequence). Between the trimmed V and J ends, which lost 8 bases and 4 bases, there was a span of 22 bases. The CDR3 has 16 amino acids. The CDR3 reads CASLTSRINPADTQYF. In DNA form, the CDR3 reads TGTGCCAGCCTCACGAGCAGAATAAACCCCGCAGATACGCAGTATTTT.

J is TRBJ1-2 and V is TRBV28, with a weak D call TRBD1 (5 bases). In germline, CDR1 is MDHEN, CDR2 SYDVKM. The CDR3 has 13 residues. Trimming removed 6 bases at V and 5 bases at J, with 13 bases between. Written as DNA, the CDR3 is TGTGCCAGCAGCGCCAGTCCAGGGTATGGCTACACCTTC. This codes for CASSASPGYGYTF.